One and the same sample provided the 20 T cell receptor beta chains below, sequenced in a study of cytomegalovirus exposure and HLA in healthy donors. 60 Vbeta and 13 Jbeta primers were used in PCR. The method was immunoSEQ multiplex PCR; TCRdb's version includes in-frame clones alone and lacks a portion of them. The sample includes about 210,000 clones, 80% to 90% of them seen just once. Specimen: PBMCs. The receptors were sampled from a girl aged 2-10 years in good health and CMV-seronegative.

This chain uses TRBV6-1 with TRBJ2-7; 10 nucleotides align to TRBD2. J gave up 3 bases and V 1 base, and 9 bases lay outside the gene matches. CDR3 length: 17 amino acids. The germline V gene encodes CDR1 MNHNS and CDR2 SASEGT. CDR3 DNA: TGTGCCAGCAGTGAAGGCGCTAGCGGGAGATCGGGCTACGAGCAGTACTTC. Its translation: CASSEGASGRSGYEQYF.

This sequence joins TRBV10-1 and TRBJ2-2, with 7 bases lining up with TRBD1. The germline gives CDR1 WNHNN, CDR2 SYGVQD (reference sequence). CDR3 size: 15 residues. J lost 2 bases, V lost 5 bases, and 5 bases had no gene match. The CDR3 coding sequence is TGCGCCAGCAGTCCCGACAGGGTTAACACCGGGGAGCTGTTTTTT. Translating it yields CASSPDRVNTGELFF.

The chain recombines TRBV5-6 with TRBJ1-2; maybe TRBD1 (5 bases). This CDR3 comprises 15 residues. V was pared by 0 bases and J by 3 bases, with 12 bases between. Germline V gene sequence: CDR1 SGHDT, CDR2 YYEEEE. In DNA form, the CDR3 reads TGTGCCAGCAGCTTGGGGGTAGGGGCCTACTATGGCTACACCTTC. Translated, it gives CASSLGVGAYYGYTF.

DNA for the CDR3: TGTGCCAGCAGCGTTATAGGGGGAATCACTGAAGCTTTCTTT. This gives the protein CASSVIGGITEAFF. The chain is built from TRBV9 and TRBJ1-1; possible D gene TRBD1, 6 bases. V lost 2 bases, J lost 4 bases, and 12 bases lay in between. The germline V gene has CDR1 SGDLS and CDR2 YYNGEE. The CDR3 is made up of 14 amino acids.

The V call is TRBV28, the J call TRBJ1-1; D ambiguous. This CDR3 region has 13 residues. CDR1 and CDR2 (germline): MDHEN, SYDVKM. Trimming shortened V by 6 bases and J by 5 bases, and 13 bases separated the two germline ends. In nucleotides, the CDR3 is TGTGCCAGCAGACCCGGGTCGAGGACTGAAGCTTTCTTT. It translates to CASRPGSRTEAFF.

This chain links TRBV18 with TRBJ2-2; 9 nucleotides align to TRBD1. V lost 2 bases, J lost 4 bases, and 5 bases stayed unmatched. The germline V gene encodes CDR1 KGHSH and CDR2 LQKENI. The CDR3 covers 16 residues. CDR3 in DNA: TGTGCCAGCTCACCATCGGGACAGGGCGGCACCGGGGAGCTGTTTTTT. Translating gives CASSPSGQGGTGELFF.

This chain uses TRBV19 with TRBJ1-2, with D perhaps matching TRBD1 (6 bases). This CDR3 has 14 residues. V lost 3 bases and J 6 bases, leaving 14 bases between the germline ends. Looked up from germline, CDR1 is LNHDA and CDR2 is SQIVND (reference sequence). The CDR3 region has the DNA TGTGCCAGTAGTATCCCACAGGGCTTCGATGGCTACACCTTC. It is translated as CASSIPQGFDGYTF.

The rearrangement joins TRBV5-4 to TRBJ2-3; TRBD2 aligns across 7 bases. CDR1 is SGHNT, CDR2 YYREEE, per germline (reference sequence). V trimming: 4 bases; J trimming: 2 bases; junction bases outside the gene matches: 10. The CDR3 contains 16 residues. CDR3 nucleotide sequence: TGTGCCAGCAGCCCGGGAGGCGGACCTAACACAGATACGCAGTATTTT. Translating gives CASSPGGGPNTDTQYF.

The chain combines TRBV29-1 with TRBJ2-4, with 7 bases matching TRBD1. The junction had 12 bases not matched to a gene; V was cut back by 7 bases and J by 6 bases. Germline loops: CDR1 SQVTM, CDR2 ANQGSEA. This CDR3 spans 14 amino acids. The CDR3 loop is CSAEPTGSGNIQYF. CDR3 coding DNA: TGCAGCGCTGAGCCGACAGGGAGCGGAAACATTCAGTACTTC.

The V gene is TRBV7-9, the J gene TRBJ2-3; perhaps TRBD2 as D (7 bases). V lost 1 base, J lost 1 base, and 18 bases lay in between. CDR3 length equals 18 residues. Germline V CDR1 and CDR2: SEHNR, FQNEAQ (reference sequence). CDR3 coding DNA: TGTGCCAGCAGCTTAGATTTAGGGGGGGGCCTCCGCACAGATACGCAGTATTTT. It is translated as CASSLDLGGGLRTDTQYF.

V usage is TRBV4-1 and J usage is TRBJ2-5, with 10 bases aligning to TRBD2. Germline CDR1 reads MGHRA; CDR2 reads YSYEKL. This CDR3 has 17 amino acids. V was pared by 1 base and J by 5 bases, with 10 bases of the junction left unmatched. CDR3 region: CASSQVDTSGRAETQYF. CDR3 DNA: TGCGCCAGCAGCCAAGTTGATACGAGCGGGAGGGCGGAGACCCAGTACTTC.

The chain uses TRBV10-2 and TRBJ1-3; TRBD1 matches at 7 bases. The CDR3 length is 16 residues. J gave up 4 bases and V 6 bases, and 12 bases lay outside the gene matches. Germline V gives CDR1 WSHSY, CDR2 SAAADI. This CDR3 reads CASRRGGQTGGNTIYF. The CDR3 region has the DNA TGCGCCAGCAGGAGAGGGGGACAGACAGGGGGAAACACCATATATTTT.

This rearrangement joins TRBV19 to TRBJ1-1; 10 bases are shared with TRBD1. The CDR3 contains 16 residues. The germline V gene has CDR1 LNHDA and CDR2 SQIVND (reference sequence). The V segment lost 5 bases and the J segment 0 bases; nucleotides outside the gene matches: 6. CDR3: CASSRRTGGMNTEAFF. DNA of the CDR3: TGTGCCAGTAGTCGCCGGACAGGGGGAATGAACACTGAAGCTTTCTTT. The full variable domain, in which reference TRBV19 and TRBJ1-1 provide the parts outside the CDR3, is DGGITQSPKYLFRKEGQNVTLSCEQNLNHDAMYWYRQDPGQGLRLIYYSQIVNDFQKGDIAEGYSVSREKKESFPLTVTSAQKNPTAFYLCASSRRTGGMNTEAFFGQGTRLTVV.

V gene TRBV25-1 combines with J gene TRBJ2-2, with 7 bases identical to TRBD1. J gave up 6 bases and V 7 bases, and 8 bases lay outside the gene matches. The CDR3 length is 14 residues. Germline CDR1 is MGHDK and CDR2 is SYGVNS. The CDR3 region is CASTNQGGPGELFF. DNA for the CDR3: TGTGCCAGCACAAACCAAGGGGGCCCCGGGGAGCTGTTTTTT.

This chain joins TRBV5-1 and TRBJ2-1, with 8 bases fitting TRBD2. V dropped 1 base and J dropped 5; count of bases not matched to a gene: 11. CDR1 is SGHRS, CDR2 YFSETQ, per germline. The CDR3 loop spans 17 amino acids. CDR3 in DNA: TGCGCCAGCAGCTTGACCGTGAGGCGGGGGGATGACAATGAGCAGTTCTTC. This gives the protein CASSLTVRRGDDNEQFF.

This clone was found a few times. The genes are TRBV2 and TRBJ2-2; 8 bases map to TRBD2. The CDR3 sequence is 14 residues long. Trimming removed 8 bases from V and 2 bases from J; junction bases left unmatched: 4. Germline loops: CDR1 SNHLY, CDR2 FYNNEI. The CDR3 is CASLLAANTGELFF. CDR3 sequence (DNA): TGTGCCAGCTTACTAGCGGCAAACACCGGGGAGCTGTTTTTT.

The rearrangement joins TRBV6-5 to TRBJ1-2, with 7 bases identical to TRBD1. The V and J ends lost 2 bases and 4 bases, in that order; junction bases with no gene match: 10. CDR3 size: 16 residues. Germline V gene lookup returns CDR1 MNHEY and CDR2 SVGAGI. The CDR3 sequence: CASSYVGGRGSYGYTF. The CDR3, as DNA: TGTGCCAGCAGTTACGTCGGTGGCAGGGGGAGCTATGGCTACACCTTC.

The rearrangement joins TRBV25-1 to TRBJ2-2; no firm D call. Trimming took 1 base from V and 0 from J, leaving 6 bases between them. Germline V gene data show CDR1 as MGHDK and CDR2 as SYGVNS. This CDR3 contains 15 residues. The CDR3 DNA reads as TGTGCCAGCAGTGAATTACAGACGAACACCGGGGAGCTGTTTTTT. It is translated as CASSELQTNTGELFF.

The CDR3 bases are TGTGCCATCAGTGAGGGGACTTCCTACGAGCAGTACTTC. Residues: CAISEGTSYEQYF. This chain joins TRBV10-3 and TRBJ2-7; maybe TRBD2 (6 bases). Trimming took 2 bases from V and 1 from J, leaving 6 bases between them. The CDR3 runs 13 residues. Germline V CDR1 and CDR2: ENHRY, SYGVKD.

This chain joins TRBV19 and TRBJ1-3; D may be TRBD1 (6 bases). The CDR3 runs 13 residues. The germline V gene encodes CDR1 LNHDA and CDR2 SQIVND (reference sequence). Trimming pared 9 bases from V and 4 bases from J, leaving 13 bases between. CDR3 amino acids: CASKTGPGNTIYF. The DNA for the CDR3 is TGTGCCAGCAAAACAGGGCCAGGAAACACCATATATTTT.